The 18 T cell receptor beta chains below all came from one sample that was sequenced in a study of CD8+ T cells in alopecia areata. Isolated RNA was reverse transcribed into cDNA used as the sequencing template. Using immunoSEQ multiplex PCR, the repertoire was profiled, and TCRdb retains in-frame clones only, with some absent. The sample shows 100,000 to 120,000 clones, around 59% of them seen only once. Sequenced input: CD8+ T cells sorted from blood. These receptors all come from a human donor in good health.

V usage is TRBV4-3 and J usage is TRBJ1-1; the D is unclear. CDR3 length: 15 amino acids. Germline-derived CDR1 and CDR2 are LGHNA and YSLEER. V lost 0 bases and J 1 base, leaving 9 bases between the germline ends. As DNA, the CDR3 is TGCGCCAGCAGCCAAGATCCGGGCCAGAACACTGAAGCTTTCTTT. Its translation is CASSQDPGQNTEAFF.

Of note for this clone: One junction end disagrees with the germline gene, perhaps due to a read error. This chain links TRBV7-7 with TRBJ2-1; possibly TRBD1 or TRBD2 for D (5 bases each). The CDR3 is 15 residues long. Germline CDR1 is SSHAT and CDR2 is FNYEAQ (reference sequence). Here the CDR3 reads CASSPDGTLYNEQFF. The CDR3 DNA reads as TGTGCTAGCAGCCCAGATGGGACGCTATACAATGAGCAGTTCTTC.

The chain links TRBV5-4 to TRBJ2-2; weak D call: TRBD2 (6 bases). Trimming shortened V by 7 bases and J by 4 bases, and 8 bases separated the two germline ends. The CDR3 spans 12 residues. Germline values: CDR1 SGHNT, CDR2 YYREEE (reference sequence). Written as DNA, the CDR3 is TGTGCCAGCGGGAGGTCCACCGGGGAGCTGTTTTTT. Its protein is CASGRSTGELFF.

V and J are TRBV23-1 and TRBJ1-1, with D tentatively TRBD1 (6 bases). Being an ORF, TRBV23-1 has a function that is uncertain. V dropped 8 bases and J dropped 0 bases, with 13 bases sitting between them. This CDR3 region has 14 residues. The chain's CDR3 is CASEQGLMNTEAFF. DNA of the CDR3: TGCGCCAGCGAACAGGGACTCATGAACACTGAAGCTTTCTTT.

The chain is built from TRBV6-5 and TRBJ2-7; no firm D call. Germline-derived CDR1 and CDR2 are MNHEY and SVGAGI. There are 14 residues in the CDR3. V shed 4 bases and J shed 5 bases, with 15 bases lying between them. The CDR3 bases are TGTGCCAGCAGTTTGAGGTCGGGTAGGGACGAGCAGTACTTC. Its protein product is CASSLRSGRDEQYF.

This clone was found once. The chain carries TRBV5-1 and TRBJ1-2; a weak D match, TRBD1 (6 bases). The CDR3 loop spans 15 amino acids. Between the trimmed V and J ends, which lost 0 bases and 4 bases, there was a span of 13 bases. The germline gives CDR1 SGHRS, CDR2 YFSETQ. Written as DNA, the CDR3 is TGCGCCAGCAGCTTGGCGTCAGGGGAGGGCTATGGCTACACCTTC. Its translation is CASSLASGEGYGYTF.

This clone was found a few times. The chain is built from TRBV21-1 and TRBJ2-3; the table gives TRBD2 as D, unverified against the DNA. TRBV21-1 is a pseudogene locus. The CDR3 is 15 residues long. Here the CDR3 DNA reads TGTGCCAGCCCACGTACGGGGGGGGTCACAGATACGCAGTATTTT. This gives the protein CASPRTGGVTDTQYF.

CDR3 region: CASTRGTISEDEQFF. CDR3 nucleotides: TGTGCCAGCACCCGGGGGACTATCTCAGAGGATGAGCAGTTCTTC. The rearrangement links TRBV25-1 to TRBJ2-1, with TRBD2 identical over 7 bases. This CDR3 has 15 residues. Germline CDR1 reads MGHDK; CDR2 reads SYGVNS. J lost 8 bases, V lost 7 bases, and 14 bases had no gene match. The variable domain in full, completed from reference TRBV25-1 and TRBJ2-1, reads EADIYQTPRYLVIGTGKKITLECSQTMGHDKMYWYQQDPGMELHLIHYSYGVNSTEKGDLSSESTVSRIRTEHFPLTLESARPSHTSQYLCASTRGTISEDEQFFGPGTRLTVL.

The chain couples TRBV30 to TRBJ2-7; TRBD1 aligns across 7 bases. The CDR3 spans 13 residues. The germline gives CDR1 GTSNPN, CDR2 SVGIG (reference sequence). V lost 3 bases, J lost 4 bases, and 6 bases stayed unmatched. CDR3: CAWSRDRQYEQYF. CDR3 coding DNA: TGTGCCTGGAGCCGGGACAGACAATACGAGCAGTACTTC.

The chain links TRBV9 to TRBJ2-1, with D possibly TRBD2 on 7 matching bases. V was trimmed by 0 bases and J by 9 bases, leaving 19 bases between them. The CDR3 contains 16 residues. Germline CDR1 is SGDLS and CDR2 is YYNGEE. The chain's CDR3 is CASSVEGGAPPGEQFF. The CDR3, as DNA: TGTGCCAGCAGCGTAGAAGGGGGGGCACCTCCGGGTGAGCAGTTCTTC.

The rearrangement uses TRBV7-9 and TRBJ1-1; no definite D call. The CDR3 runs 11 residues. With 1 base removed from V and 14 bases from J, the gap between germline ends came to 11 bases. CDR1 is SEHNR and CDR2 is FQNEAQ in the germline V gene (reference sequence). The CDR3 DNA reads as TGTGCCAGCAGCTTAGAAATCATTCGCTTCTTT. It encodes CASSLEIIRFF.

The chain links TRBV7-5 to TRBJ1-2; the DNA was not used to check the table's D call, TRBD1. TRBV7-5 is a known pseudogene. The CDR3 is 13 residues long. The CDR3 bases are TGTGCCCCGAAGGGGTGCGAGTACTATGGCTACACCTTC. This sequence encodes CAPKGCEYYGYTF.

The chain combines TRBV6-1 with TRBJ2-7; D unresolved. Trimming took 6 bases from V and 2 from J, leaving 8 bases between them. The CDR3 has 12 residues. CDR1 is MNHNS and CDR2 is SASEGT in the germline V gene. CDR3 sequence: CASSSTAYEQYF. In DNA, the CDR3 is TGTGCCAGCAGCAGCACCGCCTACGAGCAGTACTTC.

This chain links TRBV18 with TRBJ2-2; D gene uncertain. Germline V gene sequence: CDR1 KGHSH, CDR2 LQKENI. The germline V and J ends were trimmed by 3 bases and 8 bases, with 16 bases remaining between them. The CDR3 sequence is 15 residues long. This CDR3 reads CASSPPVVPAGELFF. The CDR3 DNA reads TGTGCCAGCTCACCCCCGGTGGTGCCTGCGGGGGAGCTGTTTTTT.

The gene calls are TRBV7-9 and TRBJ2-7; D remains ambiguous. CDR1 and CDR2 from the germline V gene are SEHNR and FQNEAQ (reference sequence). The length of the CDR3 is 14 residues. The CDR3 spells CAINSRPDAYEQYF. In nucleotides, the CDR3 is TGTGCTATTAATAGCCGCCCGGACGCCTACGAGCAGTACTTC.

The rearrangement uses TRBV28 and TRBJ2-7, with D perhaps matching TRBD1 (7 bases). The CDR3 contains 14 residues. Trimming removed 4 bases from V and 1 base from J, with 11 bases in between. The V gene's germline CDR1 is MDHEN and CDR2 SYDVKM. Written as DNA, the CDR3 is TGTGCCAGCAGTTCAGGGGGGAATTCCTACGAGCAGTACTTC. Protein: CASSSGGNSYEQYF.

The V gene is TRBV2, the J gene TRBJ2-5; weak D call: TRBD1 (6 bases). CDR1 is SNHLY, CDR2 FYNNEI, per germline. Trimming left V 7 bases short and J 4 bases short, with 13 bases between. This CDR3 region has 13 residues. CDR3 DNA sequence: TGTGCCAGCATACAGGGTTTTGGAGAGACCCAGTACTTC. It is translated as CASIQGFGETQYF.

The rearrangement uses TRBV5-6 and TRBJ2-5; D unresolved. Trimming left V 4 bases short and J 2 bases short, with 15 bases between. CDR1 SGHDT and CDR2 YYEEEE come from the germline V gene. The CDR3 is 15 residues long. CDR3 nucleotide sequence: TGTGCCAGCAGCCAAACGACACGCCTTCAAGAGACCCAGTACTTC. It encodes CASSQTTRLQETQYF.